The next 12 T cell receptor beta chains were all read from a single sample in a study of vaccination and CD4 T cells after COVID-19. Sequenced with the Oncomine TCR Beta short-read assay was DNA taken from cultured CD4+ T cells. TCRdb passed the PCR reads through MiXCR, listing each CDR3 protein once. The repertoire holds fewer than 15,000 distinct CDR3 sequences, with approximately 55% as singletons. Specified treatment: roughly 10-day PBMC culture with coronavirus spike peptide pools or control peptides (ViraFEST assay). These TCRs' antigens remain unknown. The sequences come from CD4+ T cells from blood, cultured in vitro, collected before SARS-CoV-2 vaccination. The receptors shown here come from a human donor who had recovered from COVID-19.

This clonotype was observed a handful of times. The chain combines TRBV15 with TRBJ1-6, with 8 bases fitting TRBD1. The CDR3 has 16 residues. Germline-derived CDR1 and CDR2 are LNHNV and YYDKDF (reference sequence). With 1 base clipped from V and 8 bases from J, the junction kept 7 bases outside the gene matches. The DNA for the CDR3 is TGTGCCACCAGCAGAGCTCGAGGACAGGGCGATTCACCCCTCCACTTT. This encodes CATSRARGQGDSPLHF.

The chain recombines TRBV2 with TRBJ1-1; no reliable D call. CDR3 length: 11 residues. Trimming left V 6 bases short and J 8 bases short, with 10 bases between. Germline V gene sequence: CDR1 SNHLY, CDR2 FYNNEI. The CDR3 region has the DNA TGTGCCAGCAGACTCTCCGGAGAAGCTTTCTTT. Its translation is CASRLSGEAFF.

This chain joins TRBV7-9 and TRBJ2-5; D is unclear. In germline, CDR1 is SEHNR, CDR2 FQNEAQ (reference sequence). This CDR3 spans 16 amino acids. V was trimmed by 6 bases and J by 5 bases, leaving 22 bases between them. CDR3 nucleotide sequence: TGTGCCAGCAGGCGCATGGACGCTGACTCCGGGGAGACCCAGTACTTC. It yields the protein CASRRMDADSGETQYF.

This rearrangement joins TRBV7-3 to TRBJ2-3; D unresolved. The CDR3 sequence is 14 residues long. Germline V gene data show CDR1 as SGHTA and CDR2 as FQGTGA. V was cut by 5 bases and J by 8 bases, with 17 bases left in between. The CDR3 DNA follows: TGTGCCAGCAGCGACCCCCGTGCCCCGGGTACGCAGTATTTT. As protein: CASSDPRAPGTQYF.

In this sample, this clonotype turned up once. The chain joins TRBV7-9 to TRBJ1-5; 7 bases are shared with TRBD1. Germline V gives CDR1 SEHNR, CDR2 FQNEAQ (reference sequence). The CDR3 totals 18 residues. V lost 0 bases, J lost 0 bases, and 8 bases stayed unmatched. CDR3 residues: CASSLAGGSLNSNQPQHF. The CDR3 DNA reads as TGTGCCAGCAGCTTAGCAGGGGGCTCTCTTAATAGCAATCAGCCCCAGCATTTT. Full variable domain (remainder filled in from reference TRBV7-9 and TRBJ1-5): DTGVSQNPRHKITKRGQNVTFRCDPISEHNRLYWYRQTLGQGPEFLTYFQNEAQLEKSRLLSDRFSAERPKGSFSTLEIQRTEQGDSAMYLCASSLAGGSLNSNQPQHFGDGTRLSIL.

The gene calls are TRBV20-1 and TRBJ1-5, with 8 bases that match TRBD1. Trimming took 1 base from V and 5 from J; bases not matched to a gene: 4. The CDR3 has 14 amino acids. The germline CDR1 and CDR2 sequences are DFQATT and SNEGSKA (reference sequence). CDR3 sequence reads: CSARGDRIDQPQHF. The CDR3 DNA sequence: TGCAGTGCTAGAGGGGACAGGATCGATCAGCCCCAGCATTTT.

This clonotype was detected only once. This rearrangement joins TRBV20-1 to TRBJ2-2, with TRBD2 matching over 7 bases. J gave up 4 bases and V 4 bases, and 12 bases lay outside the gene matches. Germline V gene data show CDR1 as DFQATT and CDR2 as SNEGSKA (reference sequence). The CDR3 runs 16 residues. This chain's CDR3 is CSANPRTSWSTGELFF. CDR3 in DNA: TGCAGTGCTAACCCGCGGACTAGTTGGAGCACCGGGGAGCTGTTTTTT.

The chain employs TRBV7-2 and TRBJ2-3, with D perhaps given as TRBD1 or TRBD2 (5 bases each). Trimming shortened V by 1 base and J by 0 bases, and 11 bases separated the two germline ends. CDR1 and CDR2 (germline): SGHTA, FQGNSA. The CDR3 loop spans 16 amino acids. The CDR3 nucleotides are TGTGCCAGCAGCTTAGTCGTCGGGGCCAGCACAGATACGCAGTATTTT. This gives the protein CASSLVVGASTDTQYF.

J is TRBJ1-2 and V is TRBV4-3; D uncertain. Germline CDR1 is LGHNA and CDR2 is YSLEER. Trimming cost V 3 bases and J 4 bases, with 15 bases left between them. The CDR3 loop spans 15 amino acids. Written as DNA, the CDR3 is TGCGCCAGCAGCCAGAACGGGCCCTCGGGCTATGGCTACACCTTC. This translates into CASSQNGPSGYGYTF.

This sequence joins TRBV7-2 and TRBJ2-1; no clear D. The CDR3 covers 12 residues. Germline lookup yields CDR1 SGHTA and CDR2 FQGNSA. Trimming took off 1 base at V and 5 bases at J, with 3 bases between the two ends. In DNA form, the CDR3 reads TGTGCCAGCAGCTTAGGGGACAATGAGCAGTTCTTC. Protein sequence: CASSLGDNEQFF.

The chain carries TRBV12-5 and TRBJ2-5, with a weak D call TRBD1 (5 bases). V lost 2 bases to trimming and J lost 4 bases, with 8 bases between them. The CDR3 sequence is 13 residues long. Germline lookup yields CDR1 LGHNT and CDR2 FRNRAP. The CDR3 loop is CASGLQGLETQYF. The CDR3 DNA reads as TGTGCTAGTGGTTTGCAGGGCTTAGAGACCCAGTACTTC. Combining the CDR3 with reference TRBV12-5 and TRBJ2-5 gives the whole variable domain DARVTQTPRHKVTEMGQEVTMRCQPILGHNTVFWYRQTMMQGLELLAYFRNRAPLDDSGMPKDRFSAEMPDATLATLKIQPSEPRDSAVYFCASGLQGLETQYFGPGTRLLVL.

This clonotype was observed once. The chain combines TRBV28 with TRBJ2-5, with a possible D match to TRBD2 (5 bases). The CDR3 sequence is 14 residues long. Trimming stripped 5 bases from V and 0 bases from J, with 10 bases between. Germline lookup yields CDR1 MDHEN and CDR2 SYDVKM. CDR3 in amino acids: CASSDPGNQETQYF. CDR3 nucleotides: TGTGCCAGCAGTGATCCGGGGAACCAAGAGACCCAGTACTTC.